This T cell receptor beta chain appears in the sequencing data of a study of blood T cell repertoires in COVID-19. Study context: Acute and convalescent COVID-19 specimens originated in the United States, Italy and Spain. Sample material is recorded as cDNA or gDNA derived from T cells, B-cell-depleted T cells, or PBMCs.

The CDR3 totals 16 residues. Trimming took 1 base from V and 8 from J; bases not matched to a gene: 8. CDR1 and CDR2 from the germline V gene are SGHTA and FQGNSA. Repertoires were generated with immunoSEQ multiplex PCR, while TCRdb's copy carries only in-frame clones and drops some. This sample has hundreds of thousands of clones, with 89% found just once. The rearrangement joins TRBV7-2 to TRBJ2-5; 12 nucleotides agree with TRBD1. This receptor was obtained from a woman in her twenties or thirties with COVID-19, enrolled during active disease. Sequencing was carried out using peripheral blood. DNA for the CDR3: TGTGCCAGCAGCTTAGGGAGCGGGACAGGGGGCGGAACCCAGTACTTC. Its translation is CASSLGSGTGGGTQYF.